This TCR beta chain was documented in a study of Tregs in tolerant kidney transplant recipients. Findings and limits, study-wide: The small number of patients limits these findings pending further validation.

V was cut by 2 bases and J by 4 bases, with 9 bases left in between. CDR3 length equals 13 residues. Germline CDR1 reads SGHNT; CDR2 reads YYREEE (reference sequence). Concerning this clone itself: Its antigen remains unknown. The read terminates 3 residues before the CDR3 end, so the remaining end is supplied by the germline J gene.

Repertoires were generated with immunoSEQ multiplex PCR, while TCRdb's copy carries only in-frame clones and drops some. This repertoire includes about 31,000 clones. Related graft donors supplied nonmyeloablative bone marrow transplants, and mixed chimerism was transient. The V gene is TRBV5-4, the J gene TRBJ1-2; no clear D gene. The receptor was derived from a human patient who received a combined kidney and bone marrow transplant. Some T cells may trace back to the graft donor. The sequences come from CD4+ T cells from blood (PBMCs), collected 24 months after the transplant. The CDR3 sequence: CASSFAGGYGYTF. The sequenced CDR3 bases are TGTGCCAGCAGCTTCGCGGGAGGCTATGGC.